Listed below are T cell receptor beta chains from one sample, sequenced in a study of Siglec-9 on CD8 T cells in melanoma. Sequenced by immunoSEQ multiplex PCR; TCRdb stores in-frame clones only, minus some. The data contain 25,000 to 30,000 clones, less than 85% of them seen just once; the ten biggest clones take up less than 7%. The sequenced sample consisted of Siglec-9- CD8+ T cells sorted from blood. The receptors derive from a human donor in good health. The CDR3 runs from the conserved cysteine through the conserved F or W. The D gene is left open where the match is weak. The size entry is marked missing in some rows and otherwise reads once, few, many or a size class.

v_call	clone_size	j_call	d_call	cdr3_nt	cdr3_aa
TRBV2	-	TRBJ2-2	TRBD2	TGTGCCAGCAGCTTTTCTAGCGGAACTGAGGACACCGGGGAGCTGTTTTTT	CASSFSSGTEDTGELFF
TRBV19	-	TRBJ1-6	-	TGTGCCAGTAAACTATGGAGCTCCTATAATTCACCCCTCCACTTT	CASKLWSSYNSPLHF
TRBV19	-	TRBJ2-1	TRBD1	TGTGCCAGTAGTCCTACAATAGCCAGGGGGAATGAGCAGTTCTTC	CASSPTIARGNEQFF
TRBV7-9	-	TRBJ2-2	-	TGTGCCAGCAGCTTAGTCACCGGGGCGACCGGGGAGCTGTTTTTT	CASSLVTGATGELFF
TRBV5-5	-	TRBJ2-1	TRBD1	TGTGCCAGCAGCTTGCGGACAGGGGGCTCCGATGAGCAGTTCTTC	CASSLRTGGSDEQFF
TRBV4-1	-	TRBJ1-2	-	TGCGCCAGCAGCCAAGAAAGGGGACTACATAACTATGGCTACACCTTC	CASSQERGLHNYGYTF
TRBV6-6	-	TRBJ1-1	-	TGTGCCACCGTACAGGGGAACACTGAAGCTTTCTTT	CATVQGNTEAFF
TRBV5-6	-	TRBJ2-1	-	TGTGCCAGCAGCCCCACGCTTAGCTATGAGCAGTTCTTC	CASSPTLSYEQFF
TRBV4-2	few	TRBJ1-1	-	TGTGCCAGCAGCCAAGATCTATCGGTTGCTGAAGCTTTCTTT	CASSQDLSVAEAFF
TRBV27	-	TRBJ1-5	TRBD1	TGTGCCAGCAGTCCCCGACAGGGGGCATCAGGTCAGCCCCAGCATTTT	CASSPRQGASGQPQHF
TRBV9	-	TRBJ2-3	-	TGTGCCAGCAGCGGGATCACAGATACGCAGTATTTT	CASSGITDTQYF
TRBV27	-	TRBJ1-5	-	TGTGCCAGCAGTATGAAGGACAGCTTCAATCAGCCCCAGCATTTT	CASSMKDSFNQPQHF
TRBV21-1	-	TRBJ1-5	-	TGTGCCAGCAGCAAGGGGCAGGGGCTTTATCGTCAGCCCCAGCATTTT	CASSKGQGLYRQPQHF
TRBV28	-	TRBJ1-6	TRBD1	TGTGCCAGCAGTCCCCGAAAAGCGGGACAGGGTTCTTCACCCCTCCACTTT	CASSPRKAGQGSSPLHF
TRBV27	-	TRBJ2-1	-	TGTGCCAGCAGTTTTCAGCGGAACAATGAGCAGTTCTTC	CASSFQRNNEQFF